This T cell receptor (beta chain) was sequenced for a study of CD8 T cells in Susac syndrome. The germline V gene encodes CDR1 MNHEY and CDR2 SMNVEV (reference sequence). The CDR3 is 14 residues long. V shed 4 bases and J shed 10 bases, with 17 bases lying between them. RNA amounts of about 0.5 to 1 ug underwent reverse transcription with random hexamers. MiXCR, applied by TCRdb to the immunoSEQ multiplex PCR reads, yields one record per CDR3 protein. The data contain 400,000 to 550,000 distinct CDR3 sequences, approximately 89% of them seen just once; the ten biggest clones take up about 0.12%. The clonotype was recovered from a human donor with multiple sclerosis. The source material was CD8+ T cells from PBMCs. This chain joins TRBV27 and TRBJ1-5; maybe TRBD1 (6 bases). The CDR3 here is CASSSPSTGQPQHF. CDR3 DNA: TGTGCCAGCAGTTCGCCCTCTACAGGGCAACCCCAGCATTTT.